One sample yielded the 17 T cell receptor beta chains listed below, sequenced in a study of cytomegalovirus exposure and HLA in healthy donors. The PCR contained 60 Vbeta and 13 Jbeta primers. Assay: immunoSEQ multiplex PCR; the TCRdb copy retains only in-frame clones and omits some. The sample includes roughly 240,000 clones, around 84% of them seen just once. Sequencing was done on a sample of PBMCs. The receptors were sampled from a girl under 10 years old in good health and CMV-seronegative.

J is TRBJ1-1 and V is TRBV7-8; TRBD1 matches at 9 bases. Germline-derived CDR1 and CDR2 are SGHVS and FQNEAQ. The CDR3 has 15 residues. Trimming cost V 5 bases and J 0 bases; bases outside gene matches: 4. CDR3 loop: CASSPRTGVNTEAFF. The CDR3 coding sequence is TGTGCCAGCAGCCCCCGGACAGGGGTGAACACTGAAGCTTTCTTT.

The gene calls are TRBV15 and TRBJ1-5; D is undetermined. Germline CDR1 LNHNV, CDR2 YYDKDF (reference sequence). V was cut by 1 base and J by 1 base, with 11 bases left in between. CDR3 length equals 16 residues. The CDR3 DNA reads TGTGCCACCAGCAGAGGCCAGATGAGGAGCAATCAGCCCCAGCATTTT. It is translated as CATSRGQMRSNQPQHF.

The chain has TRBV18 and TRBJ2-1, with D perhaps matching TRBD2 (6 bases). The CDR3 has 16 amino acids. Germline-derived CDR1 and CDR2 are KGHSH and LQKENI. V was clipped by 2 bases and J by 5 bases, with 16 bases between them. CDR3 sequence reads: CASSPSRLGTNNEQFF. As DNA, the CDR3 is TGTGCCAGCTCACCATCGCGACTAGGTACGAACAATGAGCAGTTCTTC.

The count of this clone is one. The rearrangement joins TRBV4-1 to TRBJ1-5; D is possibly TRBD1 (5 bases). V was pared by 0 bases and J by 5 bases, with 11 bases between. Per the germline V gene, CDR1 is MGHRA and CDR2 is YSYEKL. The CDR3 spans 15 residues. DNA of the CDR3: TGCGCCAGCAGCCAAGATCGGGGGATTCATCAGCCCCAGCATTTT. It yields the protein CASSQDRGIHQPQHF.

This clone was seen just once. This chain connects TRBV5-8 to TRBJ2-1; 8 bases line up with TRBD1. Germline CDR1 SGHTS, CDR2 YDEGEE. J gave up 4 bases and V 3 bases, and 9 bases lay outside the gene matches. The CDR3 totals 16 residues. CDR3 DNA sequence: TGTGCCAGCAGCTCGGACCAGGGGGCGATATACAATGAGCAGTTCTTC. Translating gives CASSSDQGAIYNEQFF.

The V and J genes are TRBV5-1 and TRBJ2-5; 12 positions agree with TRBD2. Unmatched junction bases numbered 9, after V lost 5 bases and J lost 4 bases. Germline-derived CDR1 and CDR2 are SGHRS and YFSETQ. This CDR3 is built from 16 residues. The DNA for the CDR3 is TGCGCCAGCAGACCGGGACTAGCGGGCGGAAGAGAGACCCAGTACTTC. Its protein product is CASRPGLAGGRETQYF.

The V call is TRBV5-1, the J call TRBJ2-1; D is perhaps TRBD2 (7 bases). CDR1 and CDR2 (germline): SGHRS, YFSETQ. V was trimmed by 4 bases and J by 1 base, leaving 21 bases between them. The CDR3 totals 18 residues. DNA for the CDR3: TGCGCCAGCAGCAATCAACGGGGGGCGGGTTCGTCCTACAATGAGCAGTTCTTC. The encoded protein is CASSNQRGAGSSYNEQFF.

The sample holds a few counts of this clone. The V and J genes are TRBV28 and TRBJ1-6; no reliable D call. This CDR3 comprises 15 residues. Germline loops: CDR1 MDHEN, CDR2 SYDVKM. The V and J ends lost 5 bases and 8 bases respectively, with 16 bases between them. The CDR3 DNA is TGTGCCAGCAGTCCGCGTGGCGGAGGGTATTCACCCCTCCACTTT. Translating gives CASSPRGGGYSPLHF.

This chain joins TRBV7-9 and TRBJ2-5; TRBD2 agrees at 13 bases. Germline V gene lookup returns CDR1 SEHNR and CDR2 FQNEAQ (reference sequence). The CDR3 runs to 17 residues. V lost 5 bases and J lost 6; bases outside the gene matches: 12. CDR3 sequence (DNA): TGTGCCAGCAGCACCACTAGCGGGGGGGCTGAGATGAAGACCCAGTACTTC. Translated: CASSTTSGGAEMKTQYF.

On this clone itself: Its ends do not fully match the called genes, so a read error is possible. CDR3 in DNA: TGTGCCAGCAGCGCTACAGGTCCCTATGCCTACACCTTC. Translation gives CASSATGPYAYTF. The chain is built from TRBV7-9 and TRBJ1-2; TRBD1 is a possible D gene (5 bases). CDR3 length: 13 amino acids. Germline CDR1 is SEHNR and CDR2 is FQNEAQ (reference sequence).

This chain connects TRBV9 to TRBJ1-2; TRBD1 is a possible D gene (5 bases). The CDR3 totals 12 residues. The ends were cut back, 0 bases at V and 8 bases at J, with 8 bases in the middle. The germline gives CDR1 SGDLS, CDR2 YYNGEE. This CDR3 reads CASSVGGVGYTF. CDR3 sequence (DNA): TGTGCCAGCAGCGTAGGGGGGGTCGGCTACACCTTC.

The chain recombines TRBV5-1 with TRBJ2-3; 8 bases are a match to TRBD2. CDR1 and CDR2 from the germline V gene are SGHRS and YFSETQ. With V trimmed by 3 bases and J by 5 bases, 5 bases remained unmatched. The CDR3 extends over 14 amino acids. The CDR3 DNA sequence: TGCGCCAGCAGCTACCCGGGGGGGAAAGATACGCAGTATTTT. Its protein is CASSYPGGKDTQYF.

J is TRBJ2-5 and V is TRBV7-9, with 8 bases matching TRBD2. The CDR3 length is 14 residues. V dropped 6 bases and J dropped 1; count of bases not matched to a gene: 4. CDR1 SEHNR and CDR2 FQNEAQ come from the germline V gene (reference sequence). CDR3 residues: CASRRGGPQETQYF. The CDR3 DNA reads TGTGCCAGCAGACGGGGGGGCCCCCAAGAGACCCAGTACTTC. Full variable domain (rest looked up from reference TRBV7-9 and TRBJ2-5): DTGVSQNPRHKITKRGQNVTFRCDPISEHNRLYWYRQTLGQGPEFLTYFQNEAQLEKSRLLSDRFSAERPKGSFSTLEIQRTEQGDSAMYLCASRRGGPQETQYFGPGTRLLVL.

The rearrangement links TRBV10-3 to TRBJ1-1, with 8 bases lining up with TRBD1. The CDR3 length is 15 residues. The germline V gene has CDR1 ENHRY and CDR2 SYGVKD. V lost 6 bases, J lost 0 bases, and 6 bases stayed unmatched. Here the CDR3 DNA reads TGTGCCATCAGAGGGACAGGACGGATGAACACTGAAGCTTTCTTT. It specifies CAIRGTGRMNTEAFF.

V gene TRBV2 combines with J gene TRBJ2-7; 8 bases line up with TRBD1. Trimming at V came to 6 bases and at J to 12 bases, leaving 7 bases not matched to a gene. This CDR3 spans 11 amino acids. CDR1 is SNHLY and CDR2 is FYNNEI in the germline V gene. CDR3 nucleotide sequence: TGTGCCAGCAGAGTCCGGCAGGGGGCGTACTTC. Translation gives CASRVRQGAYF.

This chain joins TRBV29-1 and TRBJ2-7, with 8 bases matching TRBD2. Germline CDR1 and CDR2: SQVTM and ANQGSEA. V was clipped by 4 bases and J by 2 bases; unmatched bases: 13. This CDR3 contains 16 residues. This CDR3 is CSVVPLKRERPYEQYF. The DNA of the CDR3 is TGCAGCGTTGTCCCCCTCAAGCGGGAGCGACCCTACGAGCAGTACTTC.

V gene TRBV6-6 combines with J gene TRBJ2-7; 11 bases fit TRBD1. The trim removed 5 bases at V and 4 bases at J, leaving 7 bases unmatched. Germline CDR1 and CDR2: MNHNY and SVGAGI (reference sequence). The CDR3 covers 15 residues. In DNA form, the CDR3 reads TGTGCCAGCAGTGAGGGGACAGGGGGGAGGTACGAGCAGTACTTC. Its translation: CASSEGTGGRYEQYF.